One and the same sample provided the 5 T cell receptor beta chains below, sequenced in a study of chemoradiotherapy in HPV16-positive cancers. TCRdb's copy holds only in-frame clones and misses some; the assay was immunoSEQ multiplex PCR. This table has fewer than 40,000 clones, about nine tenths appearing once. This specimen consisted of blood, obtained from a patient who underwent chemoradiotherapy. The source of these receptors is a human donor with HPV-associated anogenital cancer.

The gene calls are TRBV25-1 and TRBJ2-7; TRBD1 is a possible D gene (5 bases). Germline V gene data show CDR1 as MGHDK and CDR2 as SYGVNS. V shed 5 bases and J shed 2 bases, with 13 bases lying between them. The CDR3 consists of 14 residues. The CDR3: CASSRGQGPYEQYF. The DNA of the CDR3 is TGTGCCAGCAGTCGCGGCCAGGGCCCCTACGAGCAGTACTTC.

The chain combines TRBV7-9 with TRBJ2-3; possible D gene TRBD2, 7 bases. The CDR3 covers 16 residues. Trimming removed 3 bases from V and 0 bases from J, with 13 bases in between. Germline assignment: CDR1 SEHNR and CDR2 FQNEAQ (reference sequence). This CDR3 is CASSLTGGGSTDTQYF. DNA of the CDR3: TGTGCCAGCAGCTTGACGGGGGGCGGGAGCACAGATACGCAGTATTTT.

CDR3: CASSRQGSANYGYTF. The CDR3 coding sequence is TGTGCCAGCAGCCGACAGGGATCGGCTAACTATGGCTACACCTTC. V and J are TRBV11-2 and TRBJ1-2, with TRBD1 matching over 7 bases. Germline assignment: CDR1 SGHAT and CDR2 FQNNGV. The CDR3 is made up of 15 amino acids. V lost 5 bases and J lost 0; bases outside the gene matches: 6.

The chain uses TRBV6-1 and TRBJ2-3; 10 nucleotides agree with TRBD2. Germline CDR1 MNHNS, CDR2 SASEGT. The CDR3 has 16 residues. Germline trimming cut 2 bases from V and 1 base from J; bases unmatched to any gene: 3. The CDR3 spells CASSEPSGGGTDTQYF. The CDR3 DNA sequence: TGTGCCAGCAGTGAACCGAGCGGGGGGGGCACAGATACGCAGTATTTT.

The J gene is TRBJ1-1, the V gene TRBV5-1, with D possibly being TRBD1 (5 bases). Trimming cost V 0 bases and J 4 bases, with 10 bases left between them. Germline values: CDR1 SGHRS, CDR2 YFSETQ. The CDR3 runs to 14 residues. In nucleotides, the CDR3 is TGCGCCAGCAGCTTGGTAGTGGGGGGCACTGAAGCTTTCTTT. Its protein product is CASSLVVGGTEAFF. Full variable domain (missing parts from reference TRBV5-1 and TRBJ1-1): KAGVTQTPRYLIKTRGQQVTLSCSPISGHRSVSWYQQTPGQGLQFLFEYFSETQRNKGNFPGRFSGRQFSNSRSEMNVSTLELGDSALYLCASSLVVGGTEAFFGQGTRLTVV.